This TCR beta chain comes out of a study of neurological immune-mediated disorders. By sample fraction, this clonotype is medium-sized. MiXCR was run by TCRdb on the 5' RACE reads, yielding one entry per CDR3 protein. The sample consists of over 15,000 distinct CDR3 sequences, around 15% of them appearing once. With V trimmed by 3 bases and J by 8 bases, 11 bases remained unmatched. CDR1 DFQATT and CDR2 SNEGSKA come from the germline V gene (reference sequence). This CDR3 is built from 14 residues. The source is a man in his fifties or sixties with HTLV-1-associated myelopathy (HAM/TSP). Sequencing input: PBMCs. This chain joins TRBV20-1 and TRBJ1-2; 8 nucleotides line up with TRBD1. DNA for the CDR3: TGCAGTGCTAGGAGATCGGCGACAGGGGAAGGCTACACCTTC. Its protein product is CSARRSATGEGYTF.